The clone carrying this T cell receptor beta chain was counted a few times. Losses at the gene ends were 4 bases for V and 5 bases for J; bases not matched to a gene: 7. The CDR3 runs 14 residues. The germline V gene encodes CDR1 SGHRS and CDR2 YFSETQ. The sample comes from a study of blood T cells in healthy people across ages. A second PCR, run for about 7 to 11 cycles, used a sample-barcoded 5' primer plus a J-beta primer mix. Via MiXCR, TCRdb re-called the 5' RACE reads, giving one row per CDR3 protein. This table holds 700,000 to 900,000 distinct CDR3 sequences, around a quarter found once. This same sample was also part of a study on T cells of mothers and their children.

This TCR derives from a boy aged 5 to 17 in good health. Sample: blood. The chain couples TRBV5-1 to TRBJ2-3; 7 nucleotides agree with TRBD1. CDR3 bases: TGCGCCAGCAGCAAGGACAGGTCCGTAGATACGCAGTATTTT. Its translation is CASSKDRSVDTQYF. Together with reference TRBV5-1 and TRBJ2-3, the CDR3 gives the full variable domain: KAGVTQTPRYLIKTRGQQVTLSCSPISGHRSVSWYQQTPGQGLQFLFEYFSETQRNKGNFPGRFSGRQFSNSRSEMNVSTLELGDSALYLCASSKDRSVDTQYFGPGTRLTVL.